The clone carrying this T cell receptor (beta chain) came up a few times. Profiled with immunoSEQ multiplex PCR; TCRdb holds only in-frame clones, not every one. The table shows fewer than 130,000 clones, with approximately 67% occurring only once. V dropped 2 bases and J dropped 6 bases, with 16 bases sitting between them. The CDR3 has 15 amino acids. Germline loops: CDR1 PRHDT, CDR2 FYEKMQ (reference sequence). The data were taken from a study of blood T cell repertoires in COVID-19. The chain recombines TRBV13 with TRBJ1-1; the D gene is possibly TRBD1 (6 bases). This sequence was found in a woman in her sixties with acute or convalescent COVID-19. Sequenced: peripheral blood. CDR3 DNA sequence: TGTGCCAGCAGCTTAAATGGGGGGGGCGGTGCTGAAGCTTTCTTT. Translation: CASSLNGGGGAEAFF.